This T cell receptor beta chain stems from a study of shared clonotypes between healthy human individuals. Study-wide background: Plates per donor: three CD4 naive, three CD4 memory, two CD8 naive, one CD8 memory.

The method was immunoSEQ multiplex PCR; TCRdb's version includes in-frame clones alone and lacks a portion of them. This sample has roughly 2.4 million clones, with almost 96% found just once. Study results and limitations: Compared with clonotypes that all four donors shared, non-shared clonotypes had lower generation probabilities.

As for this clone: The antigen is unknown.

CDR3 length: 15 residues. Trimming shortened V by 0 bases and J by 0 bases, and 8 bases separated the two germline ends. CDR1 is SGDLS, CDR2 YYNGEE, per germline. This receptor was taken from a man in his late teens or twenties in good health. V usage is TRBV9 and J usage is TRBJ2-3; no firm D call. Material for sequencing was naive CD4+ T cells sorted from blood. The sample's subset: CD45RA+ positively selected. DNA for the CDR3: TGTGCCAGCAGCGTAGCGGGTTCTAGCACAGATACGCAGTATTTT. It yields the protein CASSVAGSSTDTQYF.